The text below deals with one T cell receptor beta chain. Using immunoSEQ multiplex PCR, the repertoire was profiled, and TCRdb retains in-frame clones only, with some absent. The table has 50,000 to 60,000 clones, around 96% seen once; the top ten hold approximately 0.073%. This sample is part of a study of T cells after somatic rescue of genetic block. The sequence was obtained from a child younger than two. Sequenced: peripheral blood mononuclear cells (PBMCs).

The CDR3 spells CASSLAVTYNTDTQYF. In DNA form, the CDR3 reads TGTGCCAGCAGCTTAGCGGTGACTTACAACACAGATACGCAGTATTTT. This chain joins TRBV7-2 and TRBJ2-3; no definite D call. V lost 0 bases to trimming and J lost 2 bases, with 12 bases between them. Germline V gives CDR1 SGHTA, CDR2 FQGNSA. The CDR3 totals 16 residues.